These T cell receptor beta chains were read from a single sample in a study of T cells in Graves' hyperthyroidism and ophthalmopathy. TCRdb used MiXCR to reprocess the multiplex PCR reads, holding one entry per CDR3 protein. The profile covers roughly 380,000 distinct CDR3 sequences, with roughly 13% appearing a single time and about 11% taken by the ten largest. The specimen sequenced was blood. The origin of the receptors is a woman aged 55-69 years with Graves' hyperthyroidism. CDR3s leave out the opening cysteine and the closing phenylalanine or tryptophan. The order of the fields is D gene, J gene, V gene, CDR3 protein. D genes are given only for firm matches.

D: -; J: TRBJ2-1; V: TRBV3-1; CDR3: ASSQDTPRQGNEQF
D: -; J: TRBJ2-2; V: TRBV12-3/TRBV12-4; CDR3: ASLLRRDLNTGELF
D: TRBD1; J: TRBJ2-7; V: TRBV20-1; CDR3: SARAGTRDRQY
D: -; J: TRBJ2-5; V: TRBV12-3/TRBV12-4; CDR3: ASTPEGPSGETQY
D: TRBD2; J: TRBJ2-3; V: TRBV6-1; CDR3: ASSYSGRPGDTQY
D: -; J: TRBJ1-6; V: TRBV12-5; CDR3: ASGLAGRSSPLH
D: -; J: TRBJ2-3; V: TRBV11-3; CDR3: ASSFSSGWIDTQY
D: TRBD1; J: TRBJ2-3; V: TRBV5-1; CDR3: ASRFGTGDTDTQY
D: -; J: TRBJ2-1; V: TRBV7-8; CDR3: ASSPRLAHNEQF
D: -; J: TRBJ2-1; V: TRBV2; CDR3: ASRTLYGGGSYNEQF
D: TRBD2; J: TRBJ2-5; V: TRBV27; CDR3: ASSLTSGRRETQY
D: -; J: TRBJ2-1; V: TRBV27; CDR3: ASSVVGAHNEQF
D: -; J: TRBJ2-4; V: TRBV2; CDR3: ASSSFRLR
D: TRBD2; J: TRBJ2-1; V: TRBV19; CDR3: ASSIVAGVENEQF
D: -; J: TRBJ2-7; V: TRBV28; CDR3: ATGPGPASYEQY
D: -; J: TRBJ2-7; V: TRBV6-2/TRBV6-3; CDR3: ASSPWERLSYEQY
D: TRBD2; J: TRBJ2-3; V: TRBV4-1; CDR3: ASSQIAGISTDTQY
D: TRBD2; J: TRBJ2-1; V: TRBV6-5; CDR3: ASSYFPSGIYNEQF
D: -; J: TRBJ2-1; V: TRBV5-1; CDR3: ASSQNPRGGSYNEQL
D: -; J: TRBJ2-7; V: TRBV11-2; CDR3: ASSSIQGYEQY
D: -; J: TRBJ2-5; V: TRBV30; CDR3: AWTSKGMETQY
D: -; J: TRBJ1-5; V: TRBV10-1; CDR3: ASSEGGHSNQPQH
D: -; J: TRBJ2-7; V: TRBV2; CDR3: ASSEIHGDEQY
D: TRBD2; J: TRBJ2-7; V: TRBV11-3; CDR3: ASSGLASGSYEQY
D: -; J: TRBJ2-7; V: TRBV20-1; CDR3: SARDLAYEQY
D: TRBD2; J: TRBJ2-1; V: TRBV30; CDR3: AWTPTRVAGERHEQF
D: TRBD2; J: TRBJ2-7; V: TRBV9; CDR3: ASSLAGGPSYEQY
D: -; J: TRBJ2-3; V: TRBV29-1; CDR3: SVEYGSTDTQY
D: TRBD2; J: TRBJ2-5; V: TRBV11-2; CDR3: ASSLLAGGQETQY
D: -; J: TRBJ2-7; V: TRBV12-3/TRBV12-4; CDR3: ASSYRDDLEQY
D: TRBD2; J: TRBJ2-1; V: TRBV24-1; CDR3: ATRGTSGSDEQF
D: -; J: TRBJ2-6; V: TRBV5-1; CDR3: ASSSTGSGANVLT
D: TRBD2; J: TRBJ2-1; V: TRBV7-9; CDR3: ASSLSQTSVNEQF
D: -; J: TRBJ2-5; V: TRBV7-9; CDR3: ASSGAPGYKETQY
D: -; J: TRBJ1-4; V: TRBV30; CDR3: AWTRTGINEKLF
D: TRBD2; J: TRBJ2-5; V: TRBV20-1; CDR3: SARKASGNIQETQY
D: -; J: TRBJ1-2; V: TRBV11-2; CDR3: ASSFDKNYGYT
D: -; J: TRBJ1-2; V: TRBV19; CDR3: ASSSPPVGYT
D: -; J: TRBJ2-1; V: TRBV11-3; CDR3: ASSPTGGLEQF
D: -; J: TRBJ1-4; V: TRBV6-1; CDR3: ASSSPGAGANEKLF
D: -; J: TRBJ2-5; V: TRBV27; CDR3: ASSLSGIETQY
D: -; J: TRBJ2-3; V: TRBV5-1; CDR3: ASSLDSSTDTQY
D: -; J: TRBJ2-1; V: TRBV28; CDR3: ATTPDTYNEQF
D: TRBD2; J: TRBJ2-2; V: TRBV12-5; CDR3: ASGFLAGVSFAGELF
D: TRBD1; J: TRBJ2-5; V: TRBV7-9; CDR3: ASSQGQGARTQY
D: TRBD1; J: TRBJ2-3; V: TRBV30; CDR3: AWSRQGNTQY
D: TRBD2; J: TRBJ2-1; V: TRBV20-1; CDR3: SARGDPAGGSYNEQF
D: TRBD2; J: TRBJ2-7; V: TRBV9; CDR3: ASSVGVGGPYEQY
D: -; J: TRBJ1-6; V: TRBV27; CDR3: ASSWNGNDSPLH
D: TRBD1; J: TRBJ2-7; V: TRBV12-3/TRBV12-4; CDR3: ASSLGDRSYEQY
D: TRBD1; J: TRBJ2-7; V: TRBV2; CDR3: ASNIDRGGYEQY
D: TRBD1; J: TRBJ2-4; V: TRBV30; CDR3: AWSAPRTGANIQY
D: -; J: TRBJ1-2; V: TRBV7-9; CDR3: ASSLANGANYGYT
D: -; J: TRBJ1-2; V: TRBV20-1; CDR3: SASVDGASGYT
D: -; J: TRBJ2-7; V: TRBV15; CDR3: ATSRDERRKQY
D: -; J: TRBJ2-5; V: TRBV6-1; CDR3: ASSEAYTKETQY
D: -; J: TRBJ1-2; V: TRBV6-1; CDR3: ASTPGVINYGYT
D: TRBD1; J: TRBJ2-5; V: TRBV18; CDR3: ASFGQGVETQY